A single sample is the source of the 22 T cell receptor beta chains below, sequenced in a study of identical twins. TCRdb re-analysed the 5' RACE reads in MiXCR, keeping a single row per CDR3 protein. The sample lists a few hundred thousand distinct CDR3 sequences, about 8.5% seen once, with roughly 3% in the top ten. The sample also formed part of further work on yellow fever vaccine responses in identical twins.

The sample consisted of CD8+ T cells sorted from blood. These TCRs come from a woman aged 18-29 years in good health.

This chain joins TRBV4-1 and TRBJ2-3; a possible D gene is TRBD2 (6 bases). This CDR3 contains 15 residues. The germline V gene encodes CDR1 MGHRA and CDR2 YSYEKL. V lost 1 base and J 0 bases, leaving 8 bases between the germline ends. CDR3 sequence: CASSQVRGSTDTQYF. Here the CDR3 DNA reads TGCGCCAGCAGCCAAGTACGGGGGAGCACAGATACGCAGTATTTT.

This clonotype came up a few times. The chain employs TRBV7-9 and TRBJ2-3; unclear D gene. Germline-derived CDR1 and CDR2 are SEHNR and FQNEAQ (reference sequence). Deletions cut 3 bases from V and 1 base from J, with 17 bases between. The CDR3 consists of 17 residues. The CDR3 region is CASSFRGGPAGTDTQYF. CDR3 coding DNA: TGTGCCAGCAGCTTTAGAGGTGGGCCGGCGGGCACAGATACGCAGTATTTT. The complete variable domain, with remaining parts taken from reference TRBV7-9 and TRBJ2-3, reads DTGVSQNPRHKITKRGQNVTFRCDPISEHNRLYWYRQTLGQGPEFLTYFQNEAQLEKSRLLSDRFSAERPKGSFSTLEIQRTEQGDSAMYLCASSFRGGPAGTDTQYFGPGTRLTVL.

This clonotype has only a few counts. CDR3 residues: CSVDAGQGGIYEQYF. Written as DNA, the CDR3 is TGCAGCGTTGACGCGGGACAGGGCGGTATCTACGAGCAGTACTTC. The chain couples TRBV29-1 to TRBJ2-7, with 9 bases aligning to TRBD1. There are 15 residues in the CDR3. CDR1 and CDR2 (germline): SQVTM, ANQGSEA. Trimming cost V 3 bases and J 3 bases; bases outside gene matches: 9.

This clonotype showed up many times. The chain has TRBV6-1 and TRBJ2-5; D is undetermined. The CDR3 contains 13 residues. Germline V gene data show CDR1 as MNHNS and CDR2 as SASEGT. V was trimmed by 6 bases and J by 4 bases, leaving 12 bases between them. The CDR3 DNA follows: TGTGCCAGCAGCCCATATACCATAGAGACCCAGTACTTC. Protein sequence: CASSPYTIETQYF.

This chain connects TRBV6-2 or TRBV6-3 to TRBJ2-7, with 12 bases matching TRBD2. The V gene end was trimmed by 5 bases and the J gene end by 6 bases; junction bases not matched to a gene: 2. The CDR3 contains 13 residues. Germline values: CDR1 MNHEY, CDR2 SVGEGT. The CDR3 DNA reads TGTGCCAGCAGTCGACTAGCGGGGGTCGAGCAGTACTTC. Translated, it gives CASSRLAGVEQYF.

The V gene is TRBV9, the J gene TRBJ2-1; TRBD1 matches at 8 bases. After removal of 2 bases from V and 8 bases from J, the junction contained 6 bases not matched to a gene. Looked up from germline, CDR1 is SGDLS and CDR2 is YYNGEE. The CDR3 is 14 residues long. CDR3 region: CASSVRQGAYEQFF. The CDR3 nucleotides are TGTGCCAGCAGCGTGCGGCAGGGGGCCTATGAGCAGTTCTTC.

The V gene is TRBV2, the J gene TRBJ2-1; TRBD2 agrees at 9 bases. CDR1 and CDR2 from the germline V gene are SNHLY and FYNNEI. The CDR3 has 17 amino acids. Trimming cost V 6 bases and J 4 bases; bases outside gene matches: 13. The CDR3 is CASSPRGSGSTYNEQFF. The CDR3 DNA follows: TGTGCCAGCAGCCCCCGAGGTAGCGGGAGCACTTACAATGAGCAGTTCTTC.

This clonotype was recorded a few times. CDR3 in DNA: TGCAGTGCTAGAGATGGGGAACCTAGGGATAGCGGGAGCTACGAGCAGTACTTC. As protein: CSARDGEPRDSGSYEQYF. The chain is built from TRBV20-1 and TRBJ2-7; 9 nucleotides match TRBD2. CDR3 length: 18 amino acids. Trimming at V came to 0 bases and at J to 3 bases, leaving 15 bases not matched to a gene. Germline values: CDR1 DFQATT, CDR2 SNEGSKA (reference sequence).

This clonotype has at least ten counts. This sequence joins TRBV9 and TRBJ1-1; 7 nucleotides align to TRBD1. This CDR3 region has 16 residues. Germline-derived CDR1 and CDR2 are SGDLS and YYNGEE. J was trimmed by 3 bases and V by 3 bases; bases with no gene match: 11. The CDR3 protein is CASSASRDRGHTEAFF. The DNA of the CDR3 is TGTGCCAGCAGCGCGAGCCGGGACAGAGGACACACTGAAGCTTTCTTT.

The V gene is TRBV20-1, the J gene TRBJ2-1; TRBD2 matches at 8 bases. The CDR3 covers 15 residues. Germline lookup yields CDR1 DFQATT and CDR2 SNEGSKA (reference sequence). Trimming cost V 3 bases and J 1 base; bases outside gene matches: 5. The CDR3 loop is CSARSSGRSYNEQFF. CDR3 coding DNA: TGCAGTGCTAGGTCAAGCGGGAGATCCTACAATGAGCAGTTCTTC.

This clonotype was observed at least ten times. The chain carries TRBV2 and TRBJ2-7; D might be TRBD2 (5 bases). This CDR3 is built from 13 residues. Trimming stripped 3 bases from V and 5 bases from J, with 11 bases between. Germline-derived CDR1 and CDR2 are SNHLY and FYNNEI. DNA for the CDR3: TGTGCCAGCAGTGACGCGGGTAGCGACGAGCAGTACTTC. Translating it yields CASSDAGSDEQYF.

This clonotype was observed at least ten times. The CDR3 sequence: CASSVAAEYEQYF. CDR3 in DNA: TGTGCCAGCAGCGTAGCTGCCGAATACGAGCAGTACTTC. This chain links TRBV9 with TRBJ2-7; D is unclear. CDR1 is SGDLS, CDR2 YYNGEE, per germline. The CDR3 extends over 13 amino acids. The germline V and J ends were trimmed by 0 bases and 4 bases, with 8 bases remaining between them.

The sample holds a few counts of this clonotype. The genes are TRBV12-3 or TRBV12-4 and TRBJ2-3, with a tentative D call TRBD2 (5 bases). Between the trimmed V and J ends, which lost 6 bases and 1 base, there was a span of 20 bases. This CDR3 contains 17 residues. In DNA form, the CDR3 reads TGTGCCAGCAGCTCAGCGGCGCGGATGGTAGGCACAGATACGCAGTATTTT. As protein: CASSSAARMVGTDTQYF.

This clonotype was detected ten times or more. CDR3 bases: TGTGCCAGCAGCCCCTCCCGTCAGGGGGAGAGCACAGATACGCAGTATTTT. It is translated as CASSPSRQGESTDTQYF. V gene TRBV3-1 combines with J gene TRBJ2-3; 7 bases agree with TRBD1. The CDR3 is 17 amino acids. The trim removed 4 bases at V and 0 bases at J, leaving 10 bases unmatched. The germline V gene encodes CDR1 LGHDT and CDR2 YNNKEL (reference sequence).

As to this clonotype: One end of the junction varies from germline; a read error may be responsible. The CDR3 loop reads CSARAPTSLTYDEQFF. The CDR3 DNA reads TGCAGTGCTAGAGCCCCGACTAGTTTGACCTACGATGAGCAGTTCTTC. The V call is TRBV20-1, the J call TRBJ2-1; weak D call: TRBD2 (6 bases). The CDR3 extends over 16 amino acids. Germline CDR1 is DFQATT and CDR2 is SNEGSKA (reference sequence).

This sequence joins TRBV29-1 and TRBJ2-7; D possibly uses TRBD1 or TRBD2 (5 bases each). The CDR3 length is 15 residues. Trimming removed 0 bases at V and 2 bases at J, with 14 bases between. CDR1 and CDR2 (germline): SQVTM, ANQGSEA. The CDR3: CSVEDRGTRPYEQYF. The DNA for the CDR3 is TGCAGCGTTGAAGATCGAGGGACCCGGCCCTACGAGCAGTACTTC.

This clonotype was recorded a few times. The chain uses TRBV25-1 and TRBJ2-3, with D possibly TRBD2 on 5 matching bases. This CDR3 is built from 15 residues. Germline CDR1 reads MGHDK; CDR2 reads SYGVNS. The V gene lost 1 base and the J gene lost 0 bases, with 8 bases spanning the gap. DNA of the CDR3: TGTGCCAGCAGTGAATTCGGGGTTAGCACAGATACGCAGTATTTT. Protein product: CASSEFGVSTDTQYF.

This clonotype was counted ten times or more. The rearrangement links TRBV6-1 to TRBJ2-7; the D gene is possibly TRBD2 (6 bases). Looked up from germline, CDR1 is MNHNS and CDR2 is SASEGT. Trimming pared 5 bases from V and 4 bases from J, leaving 21 bases between. The CDR3 is 16 residues long. The chain's CDR3 is CASSPIGTPLVYEQYF. CDR3 nucleotide sequence: TGTGCCAGCAGTCCGATCGGGACTCCTCTGGTTTACGAGCAGTACTTC.

V and J are TRBV27 and TRBJ2-3; possibly TRBD1 for D (5 bases). CDR1 MNHEY and CDR2 SMNVEV come from the germline V gene (reference sequence). Trimming took 3 bases from V and 1 from J, leaving 20 bases between them. The CDR3 spans 18 residues. The CDR3 DNA sequence: TGTGCCAGCAGTTTTGTACAGGACACTTGGGTGGGCACAGATACGCAGTATTTT. Protein product: CASSFVQDTWVGTDTQYF.

This clonotype occurred a few times. CDR3 amino acids: CASSYSTSGGYEQYF. The CDR3 region has the DNA TGTGCCAGCAGTTACTCGACTAGCGGGGGCTACGAGCAGTACTTC. This rearrangement joins TRBV6-2 or TRBV6-3 to TRBJ2-7, with 12 bases identical to TRBD2. The CDR3 is made up of 15 amino acids. With V trimmed by 0 bases and J by 3 bases, 0 bases remained unmatched. The germline V gene has CDR1 MNHEY and CDR2 SVGEGT.

V is TRBV12-3 or TRBV12-4 and J is TRBJ2-7; TRBD1 aligns across 7 bases. The trim removed 3 bases at V and 4 bases at J, leaving 12 bases unmatched. The CDR3 spans 16 residues. The CDR3 DNA is TGTGCCAGCAGTTTTATAGAGGGGGCAACCGCGTACGAGCAGTACTTC. This gives the protein CASSFIEGATAYEQYF.

This clonotype was counted many times. The chain's CDR3 is CASSQGNGYTF. For the CDR3, the DNA is TGTGCCAGCAGCCAAGGAAATGGCTACACCTTC. The gene calls are TRBV4-2 and TRBJ1-2; D remains ambiguous. V was cut by 1 base and J by 6 bases, with 3 bases left in between. The CDR3 consists of 11 residues. In germline, CDR1 is LGHNA, CDR2 YNFKEQ.